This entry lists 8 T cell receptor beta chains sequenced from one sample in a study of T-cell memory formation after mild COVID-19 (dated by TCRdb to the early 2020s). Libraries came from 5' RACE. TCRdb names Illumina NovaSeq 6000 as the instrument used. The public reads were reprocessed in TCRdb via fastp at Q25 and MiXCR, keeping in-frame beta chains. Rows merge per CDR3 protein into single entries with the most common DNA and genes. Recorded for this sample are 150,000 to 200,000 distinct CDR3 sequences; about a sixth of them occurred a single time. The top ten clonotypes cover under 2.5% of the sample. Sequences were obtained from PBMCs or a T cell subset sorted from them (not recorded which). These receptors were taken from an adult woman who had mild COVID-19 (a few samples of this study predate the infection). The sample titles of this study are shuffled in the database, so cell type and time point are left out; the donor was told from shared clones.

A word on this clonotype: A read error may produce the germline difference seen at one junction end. CDR3 nucleotide sequence: TGTGCCAGCTCACCACCGGGGGGGGCCAACACTGAAGTTTTCTTT. This translates into CASSPPGGANTEVFF. The chain employs TRBV18 and TRBJ1-1; maybe TRBD1 (6 bases). The CDR3 is 15 amino acids. CDR1 and CDR2 from the germline V gene are KGHSH and LQKENI.

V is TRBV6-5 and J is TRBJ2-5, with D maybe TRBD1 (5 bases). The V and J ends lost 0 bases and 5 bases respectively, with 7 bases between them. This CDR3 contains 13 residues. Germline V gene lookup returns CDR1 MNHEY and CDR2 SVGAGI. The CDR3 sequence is CASSYSGVETQYF. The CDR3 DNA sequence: TGTGCCAGCAGTTACTCAGGGGTCGAGACCCAGTACTTC.

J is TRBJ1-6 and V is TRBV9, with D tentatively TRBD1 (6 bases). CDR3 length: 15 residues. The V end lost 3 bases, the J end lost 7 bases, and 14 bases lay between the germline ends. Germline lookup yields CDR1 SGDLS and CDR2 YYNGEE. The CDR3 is CASSADRTLNSPLHF. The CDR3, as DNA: TGTGCCAGCAGCGCCGACAGGACCCTGAATTCACCCCTCCACTTT.

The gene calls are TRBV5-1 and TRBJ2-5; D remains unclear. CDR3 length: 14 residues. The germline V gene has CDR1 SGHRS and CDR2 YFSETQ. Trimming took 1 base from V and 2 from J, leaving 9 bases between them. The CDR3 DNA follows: TGCGCCAGCAGCTTGTTCGGAAGACAAGAGACCCAGTACTTC. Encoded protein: CASSLFGRQETQYF.

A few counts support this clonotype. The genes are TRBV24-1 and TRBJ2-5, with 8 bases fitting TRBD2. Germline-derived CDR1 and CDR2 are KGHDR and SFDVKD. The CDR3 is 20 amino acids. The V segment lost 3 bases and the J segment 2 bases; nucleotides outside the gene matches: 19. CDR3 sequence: CATSDPRPPLSSGGQETQYF. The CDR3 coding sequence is TGTGCCACCAGTGATCCACGACCCCCTTTATCCAGCGGGGGACAAGAGACCCAGTACTTC.

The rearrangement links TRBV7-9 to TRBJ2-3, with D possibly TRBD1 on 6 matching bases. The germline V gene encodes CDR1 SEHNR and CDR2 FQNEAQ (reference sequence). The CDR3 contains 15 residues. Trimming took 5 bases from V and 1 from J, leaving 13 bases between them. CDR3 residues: CASSPHRARTDTQYF. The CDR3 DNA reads TGTGCCAGCAGCCCCCACAGGGCCCGCACAGATACGCAGTATTTT. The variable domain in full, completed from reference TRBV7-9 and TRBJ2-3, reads DTGVSQNPRHKITKRGQNVTFRCDPISEHNRLYWYRQTLGQGPEFLTYFQNEAQLEKSRLLSDRFSAERPKGSFSTLEIQRTEQGDSAMYLCASSPHRARTDTQYFGPGTRLTVL.

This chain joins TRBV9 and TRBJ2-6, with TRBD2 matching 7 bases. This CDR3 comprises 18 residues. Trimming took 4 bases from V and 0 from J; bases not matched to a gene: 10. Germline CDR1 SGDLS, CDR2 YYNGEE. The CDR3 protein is CASSTPTGGFSGANVLTF. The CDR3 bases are TGTGCCAGCAGCACCCCTACGGGAGGTTTCTCTGGGGCCAACGTCCTGACTTTC.

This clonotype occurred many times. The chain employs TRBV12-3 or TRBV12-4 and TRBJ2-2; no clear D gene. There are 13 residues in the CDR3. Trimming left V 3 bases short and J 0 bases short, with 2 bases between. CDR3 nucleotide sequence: TGTGCCAGCAGTTTTACGAACACCGGGGAGCTGTTTTTT. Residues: CASSFTNTGELFF.